The rows below give T cell receptor beta chains drawn from one sample of a study of CXCR3-negative and CXCR3-positive naive CD8 T cells. TCRdb re-called the 5' RACE reads; one entry per CDR3 protein, DNA not given. The sample table sets out some 150,000 distinct CDR3 sequences. Sequencing input: naive CXCR3+ CD8+ T cells from blood. The receptors were sampled from a human donor in good health. Some clones in this sample may be carry-over from other donors' samples. Both conserved end residues are part of each CDR3.

J	V	CDR3
TRBJ2-1	TRBV7-3	CASSKTVPGLAGEWTNEQFF
TRBJ2-1	TRBV20-1	CSARDHETGYNEQFF
TRBJ2-5	TRBV9	CASSFSGGENPETQYF
TRBJ2-3	TRBV19	CASTTAGSSTDTQYF
TRBJ2-1	TRBV7-9	CASSLTSDPYNEQFF
TRBJ2-2	TRBV6-2/TRBV6-3	CASTSGLRELFF
TRBJ2-1	TRBV28	CASSPRVDRGRNEQFF
TRBJ2-5	TRBV7-6	CASSLETGGAETQYF
TRBJ2-1	TRBV20-1	CSARSPEGAYNEQFF
TRBJ2-1	TRBV29-1	CSVDSGGAGEQFF
TRBJ2-1	TRBV28	CASSFTGDYGEQFF
TRBJ1-5	TRBV24-1	CATSDDTMAGQPQHF
TRBJ2-7	TRBV13	CASSFGTLHGQYF
TRBJ1-1	TRBV7-9	CASSLGTGKNTEAFF
TRBJ1-3	TRBV28	CASSFSPAGSGNTIYF
TRBJ2-7	TRBV9	CASSAYSGQGLSYEQYF
TRBJ2-7	TRBV3-1	CASSPSGRAAEQYF
TRBJ2-5	TRBV5-8	CASSLLRGSQETQYF
TRBJ1-6	TRBV28	CASTRTENSPLHF
TRBJ1-1	TRBV30	CAWTGWGMGTEAFF
TRBJ2-7	TRBV21-1	CASSKRQGEIYEQYF
TRBJ2-1	TRBV11-1	CASSLAGGAANEQFF
TRBJ2-7	TRBV28	CASSFKWGEQYF
TRBJ2-7	TRBV11-2	CASSTGTSAYEQYF
TRBJ2-2	TRBV20-1	CSATGTSSTGELFF
TRBJ1-1	TRBV20-1	CSARLPDRVTEAFF
TRBJ1-5	TRBV10-3	CAISEGPNVNQPQHF
TRBJ2-3	TRBV13	CASSPSLPSDRGGTDTQYF
TRBJ2-7	TRBV7-6	CASTDGLVEQYF